These 18 T cell receptor beta chains came from one sample sequenced in a study of identical twins' blood T cells (dated by TCRdb to about 2013). Library prep was done by 5' RACE. The instrument was an Illumina Genome Analyzer IIx. The raw public data were reprocessed by TCRdb itself: fastp quality trimming at Q25, MiXCR clonotype calling, in-frame beta chains only. Duplicate CDR3 protein sequences are folded into a single record with the most common DNA and genes. The sample yields roughly 380,000 distinct CDR3 sequences; 28% were counted once. About 6% of the sample belongs to the ten largest clones. What was sequenced was PBMCs. These receptors were taken from a woman between 18 and 55 years old in good health.

Only a few counts were recorded for this clonotype. V and J are TRBV6-5 and TRBJ1-1; D gene uncertain. Germline CDR1 reads MNHEY; CDR2 reads SVGAGI. This CDR3 has 17 amino acids. V was trimmed by 6 bases and J by 1 base, leaving 21 bases between them. The CDR3 spells CASRAHPSGRRNTEAFF. The CDR3 DNA reads as TGTGCCAGCAGGGCTCACCCCTCCGGACGGAGGAACACTGAAGCTTTCTTT.

The sample holds a few counts of this clonotype. The rearrangement uses TRBV5-1 and TRBJ1-3; D is undetermined. The V and J ends lost 4 bases and 1 base respectively, with 6 bases between them. Germline V gives CDR1 SGHRS, CDR2 YFSETQ. CDR3 length equals 13 residues. The chain's CDR3 is CASSRESGNTIYF. In nucleotides, the CDR3 is TGCGCCAGCAGCAGGGAGTCTGGAAACACCATATATTTT.

The chain recombines TRBV3-1 with TRBJ2-1; possible D gene TRBD1, 6 bases. This CDR3 has 12 residues. The germline gives CDR1 LGHDT, CDR2 YNNKEL (reference sequence). V was cut by 5 bases and J by 8 bases, with 10 bases left in between. CDR3 in DNA: TGTGCCAGCAGCTTCAGGGGAGATGAGCAGTTCTTC. Protein: CASSFRGDEQFF.

This clonotype was counted only a few times. One end of the junction fails to match germline, which may point to a read error. This chain connects TRBV9 to TRBJ2-1; TRBD2 aligns across 7 bases. The CDR3 spans 16 residues. In germline, CDR1 is SGDLS, CDR2 YYNGEE. The CDR3 sequence is CTSSVGAGSSYNEQFF. Here the CDR3 DNA reads TGTACCAGCAGCGTAGGAGCGGGGAGCTCCTACAATGAGCAGTTCTTC.

The CDR3 here is CSVLTDRNTEAFF. The CDR3 coding sequence is TGCAGCGTTCTGACAGACAGGAACACTGAAGCTTTCTTT. The V call is TRBV29-1, the J call TRBJ1-1; possibly TRBD1 for D (5 bases). CDR1 SQVTM and CDR2 ANQGSEA come from the germline V gene. The CDR3 contains 13 residues. V lost 5 bases to trimming and J lost 1 base, with 11 bases between them.

This clonotype was counted a few times. This chain links TRBV3-1 with TRBJ2-2; no definite D call. CDR1 and CDR2 (germline): LGHDT, YNNKEL (reference sequence). Trimming took 3 bases from V and 5 from J, leaving 19 bases between them. This CDR3 is 17 amino acids long. The DNA of the CDR3 is TGTGCCAGCAGCCAGTCGGCAAGCCCCTTGAGAACCGGGGAGCTGTTTTTT. Amino acids: CASSQSASPLRTGELFF.

The V call is TRBV9, the J call TRBJ2-1; no clear D. The CDR3 consists of 13 residues. V shed 0 bases and J shed 10 bases, with 11 bases lying between them. Germline CDR1 reads SGDLS; CDR2 reads YYNGEE. The CDR3 is CASSVVTDGEQFF. In DNA, the CDR3 is TGTGCCAGCAGCGTAGTAACGGATGGCGAGCAGTTCTTC.

This clonotype was seen a few times. This chain uses TRBV11-3 with TRBJ1-1; D call uncertain. Deletions cut 2 bases from V and 3 bases from J, with 10 bases between. The CDR3 runs 14 residues. Germline V CDR1 and CDR2: SGHNT, YENEEA. This CDR3 is CASSLRTEYTEAFF. In DNA form, the CDR3 reads TGTGCCAGCAGCTTACGAACAGAGTACACTGAAGCTTTCTTT.

This clonotype was detected a few times. In DNA form, the CDR3 reads TGTGCCAGCAGCCAAGGAGGACAGGGGCCCTACGAGCAGTACTTC. This gives the protein CASSQGGQGPYEQYF. V and J are TRBV13 and TRBJ2-7; TRBD1 aligns across 9 bases. This CDR3 region has 15 residues. Germline V CDR1 and CDR2: PRHDT, FYEKMQ (reference sequence). The V gene end was trimmed by 5 bases and the J gene end by 2 bases; junction bases not matched to a gene: 7.

CDR3 sequence: CASSLKRTEAFF. CDR3 in DNA: TGTGCCAGCAGCTTAAAAAGGACTGAAGCTTTCTTT. The rearrangement links TRBV7-9 to TRBJ1-1; D not resolved. Germline CDR1 SEHNR, CDR2 FQNEAQ (reference sequence). Trimming shortened V by 2 bases and J by 5 bases, and 6 bases separated the two germline ends. The CDR3 spans 12 residues.

There are a few counts of this clonotype. V and J are TRBV10-1 and TRBJ2-1; tentatively, D is TRBD1 (5 bases). CDR1 is WNHNN and CDR2 is SYGVQD in the germline V gene (reference sequence). V was trimmed by 3 bases and J by 7 bases, leaving 13 bases between them. The CDR3 covers 14 residues. CDR3: CASSDVGHRNEQFF. The CDR3 DNA follows: TGCGCCAGCAGTGATGTCGGACACCGGAATGAGCAGTTCTTC.

The rearrangement joins TRBV28 to TRBJ1-5; D gene unclear. The V end was cut by 6 bases, the J end by 0 bases, with 12 bases between. CDR3 length equals 15 residues. Germline CDR1 and CDR2: MDHEN and SYDVKM. CDR3 sequence (DNA): TGTGCCAGCAGGACGTACGAAGGTAGCAATCAGCCCCAGCATTTT. Translating gives CASRTYEGSNQPQHF.

V gene TRBV12-3 or TRBV12-4 combines with J gene TRBJ2-5, with D perhaps given as TRBD1 or TRBD2 (5 bases each). The CDR3 runs 15 residues. V gave up 3 bases and J gave up 3 bases, with 14 bases separating them. The CDR3 bases are TGTGCCAGCAGTTTGGGGGTTCAGAGCAAAGAGACCCAGTACTTC. Its translation: CASSLGVQSKETQYF.

The chain has TRBV13 and TRBJ1-1; 7 bases are a match to TRBD1. The CDR3 is 15 residues long. Germline trimming cut 0 bases from V and 0 bases from J; bases unmatched to any gene: 1. Germline V gives CDR1 PRHDT, CDR2 FYEKMQ (reference sequence). The CDR3 DNA reads as TGTGCCAGCAGCTTAGGGACAGGGATGAACACTGAAGCTTTCTTT. This codes for CASSLGTGMNTEAFF.

This clonotype was observed a handful of times. This chain links TRBV7-9 with TRBJ1-5, with D unresolved. The germline V gene encodes CDR1 SEHNR and CDR2 FQNEAQ (reference sequence). The CDR3 has 15 residues. Trimming cost V 1 base and J 6 bases, with 13 bases left between them. The CDR3 sequence: CASSLDGLGIQPQHF. DNA of the CDR3: TGTGCCAGCAGCTTAGATGGTTTGGGGATTCAGCCCCAGCATTTT.

The DNA of the CDR3 is TGTGCCAGCAGCCGGACGGGACGGGGCACCTACGAGCAGTACTTC. It is translated as CASSRTGRGTYEQYF. The chain links TRBV7-9 to TRBJ2-7; either TRBD1 or TRBD2 may fit D (5 bases each). Trimming pared 5 bases from V and 2 bases from J, leaving 16 bases between. The CDR3 is 15 residues long. Germline V gene data show CDR1 as SEHNR and CDR2 as FQNEAQ (reference sequence).

This clonotype was seen a handful of times. The chain carries TRBV18 and TRBJ1-2, with TRBD1 matching 8 bases. The V and J ends lost 4 bases and 7 bases, in that order; junction bases with no gene match: 5. Germline V lookup: CDR1 KGHSH, CDR2 LQKENI. The CDR3 has 13 residues. CDR3 in DNA: TGTGCCAGCTCACAGGAGACAGGGGTTGGCTACACCTTC. It codes for CASSQETGVGYTF.

In this sample, this clonotype turned up a few times. The chain combines TRBV20-1 with TRBJ2-2, with 9 bases that match TRBD2. Germline values: CDR1 DFQATT, CDR2 SNEGSKA (reference sequence). V was pared by 6 bases and J by 6 bases, with 14 bases of the junction left unmatched. The CDR3 extends over 16 amino acids. The CDR3: CSAQRGLAGMSGELFF. CDR3 sequence (DNA): TGCAGTGCACAAAGGGGGCTAGCGGGAATGTCCGGGGAGCTGTTTTTT.